This TCR beta chain is from a study of T cell repertoires in Merkel cell carcinoma (dated by TCRdb to about 2019). Concerning the study at large: Patients who had received intralesional immunotherapy or systemic immune checkpoint blockade ahead of the biopsy were left out. The MCPyV-specific clonotypes were initially defined from expanded tumor-infiltrating lymphocytes through tetramer sorting, cloning and paired TCR sequencing. To be included, a participant needed a diagnosis of MCPyV-positive Merkel cell carcinoma and tumor-infiltrating lymphocytes that had been successfully expanded in vitro.

The research as a whole found: The study did not examine normal tissue biopsies.

The germline V and J ends show losses of 6 bases and 8 bases respectively, and no gene match explains 6 bases of the junction. Based on the germline V gene, the CDR1 and CDR2 sequences are LGHNA and YSLEER. From cysteine to phenylalanine, the CDR3 is 14 amino acids long. Of the read, only the CDR3 DNA is kept; its 42 bases are in frame from base 1. The sample holds a few counts of this clone. Its antigen is not yet known. No base qualities exist here, and no much larger clone lies one base off it. Each study subject had MCPyV-positive Merkel cell carcinoma confirmed by biopsy and had serum antibodies to T-antigen that tested positive. Genomic DNA was extracted from about 6 adjacent 10-micron frozen tumor sections without cell sorting or culture. Optimal cutting temperature compound was used to freeze tumor biopsy tissue measuring roughly 5 x 5 x 5 mm. The presence of abundant Merkel cell carcinoma and infiltrating cells in the frozen biopsy was confirmed on hematoxylin and eosin scout sections.

The immunoSEQ assay was used both to sequence TRB CDR3 from tumor genomic DNA and to process the resulting data. TCRdb took this table from immuneACCESS and kept in-frame rearrangements with V and J called. Such tables lack part of the clones; where checked against another copy, unresolved V genes explain under half of the gap, and the rest is unexplained. The sample table records around 14,000 clones; about four fifths of these occur just once. In total, the top ten clones hold approximately 17% of the sample. Sample: tumor tissue. The TCR sequence derives from an adult with Merkel cell carcinoma. The chain links TRBV4-3 with TRBJ2-1; TRBD2 lines up with 11 middle nucleotides. The DNA sequence reads TGCGCCAGCAGACTAGCGGGAGATCGCGATGAGCAGTTCTTC. This translates into CASRLAGDRDEQFF.